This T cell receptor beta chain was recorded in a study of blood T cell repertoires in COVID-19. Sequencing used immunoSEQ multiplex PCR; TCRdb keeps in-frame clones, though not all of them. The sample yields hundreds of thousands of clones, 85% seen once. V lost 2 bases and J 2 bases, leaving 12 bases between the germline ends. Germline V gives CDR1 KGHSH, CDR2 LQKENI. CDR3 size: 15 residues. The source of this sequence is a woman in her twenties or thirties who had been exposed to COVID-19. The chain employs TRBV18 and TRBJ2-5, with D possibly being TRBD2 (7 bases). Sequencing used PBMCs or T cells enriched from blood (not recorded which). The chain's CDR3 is CASSPVAGAQETQYF. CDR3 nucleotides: TGTGCCAGCTCACCAGTCGCGGGGGCTCAAGAGACCCAGTACTTC.